This T cell receptor (beta chain) was sequenced in a study of shared clonotypes between healthy human individuals. Study observations and caveats: Generally, naive subsets came out with larger estimated richness than memory subsets. Exclusively blood specimens were collected; tissue repertoires likely differ. Several donors shared about 4.5% of their naive CD4 clonotypes. Non-shared clonotypes had lower generation probabilities than those shared by all four donors.

With respect to this clone: No antigen is known for it.

Per germline, CDR1 SNHLY and CDR2 FYNNEI. Trimming took 3 bases from V and 5 from J, leaving 11 bases between them. The CDR3 sequence is 14 residues long. Only in-frame clones appear in the TCRdb table, and some are missing; sequencing was by immunoSEQ multiplex PCR. The sample lists around 600,000 clones, 90% to 95% occurring once. Naive CD8 cells were CD45RO-negative, positively selected for CCR7, excluding terminally differentiated effector memory CD45RA+ cells. The J gene is TRBJ2-1, the V gene TRBV2; D remains unclear. Sequencing was performed on naive CD8+ T cells sorted from blood. The clonotype originates from a woman aged 25-40 years in good health. For the CDR3, the DNA is TGTGCCAGCAGTGACTTAAAGACCAACAATGAGCAGTTCTTC. It translates to CASSDLKTNNEQFF.